This passage covers 29 T cell receptor beta chains from one sample sequenced in a study of blood T cells in healthy people across ages. Then a second PCR, running roughly 7 to 11 cycles, was carried out with a sample-barcoded 5' primer and a J-beta primer mix. From the 5' RACE reads, TCRdb called clonotypes with MiXCR, one entry per CDR3 protein. The table has around 990,000 distinct CDR3 sequences, under 30% seen once; the top ten hold approximately 0.79%. This sample was shared with a second study, whose subject was T cells of mothers and their children.

The sample consisted of blood. These receptors all stem from a girl aged 2 to 9 in good health.

This clonotype was counted a few times. This rearrangement joins TRBV7-9 to TRBJ2-5; D gene ambiguous. Germline V gene data show CDR1 as SEHNR and CDR2 as FQNEAQ (reference sequence). The CDR3 has 15 amino acids. Trimming pared 1 base from V and 1 base from J, leaving 10 bases between. Here the CDR3 DNA reads TGTGCCAGCAGCTTAGTTGACAAGCCCCAAGAGACCCAGTACTTC. Residues: CASSLVDKPQETQYF.

Comments on this clonotype: Given the absence of the conserved phenylalanine or tryptophan at the CDR3 end, a read error is likely. J is TRBJ1-4 and V is TRBV5-1; 7 nucleotides line up with TRBD1. The J segment lost 6 bases and the V segment lost 7 bases, leaving 12 bases of the junction unmatched. CDR1 and CDR2 from the germline V gene are SGHRS and YFSETQ. The CDR3 is 15 residues long. CDR3 in amino acids: CASRLQGQDYEKLFL. CDR3 nucleotide sequence: TGCGCCAGCCGCCTACAAGGACAGGACTATGAAAAACTGTTTCTT.

The gene calls are TRBV28 and TRBJ1-2; D is uncertain. The CDR3 spans 13 residues. Trimming left V 7 bases short and J 0 bases short, with 9 bases between. In germline, CDR1 is MDHEN, CDR2 SYDVKM. CDR3 DNA: TGTGCCAGCACCAAAGAGTCTAACTATGGCTACACCTTC. Translation gives CASTKESNYGYTF.

This clonotype was detected only once. Compared with germline, one end of the junction differs, possibly owing to a read error. The V call is TRBV7-9, the J call TRBJ2-3; the D gene could be TRBD1 or TRBD2 (5 bases each). This CDR3 spans 14 amino acids. Germline V lookup: CDR1 SEHNR, CDR2 FQNEAQ (reference sequence). The CDR3 is CASSQRDQIDTQFF. The CDR3 coding sequence is TGTGCCAGCAGCCAACGGGACCAGATAGATACGCAGTTTTTT.

This chain links TRBV14 with TRBJ1-6; D is ambiguous. The germline V and J ends were trimmed by 4 bases and 7 bases, with 8 bases remaining between them. The V gene's germline CDR1 is SGHDN and CDR2 FVKESK. There are 13 residues in the CDR3. The CDR3 reads CASSRGPNSPLHF. The CDR3 DNA follows: TGTGCCAGCAGCCGAGGACCCAATTCACCCCTCCACTTT.

CDR3 DNA: TGTGCCAGCAGCCTTGGACAGGGAGGGAGCAATCAGCCCCAGCATTTT. The encoded protein is CASSLGQGGSNQPQHF. This chain uses TRBV28 with TRBJ1-5; the match to TRBD1 covers 8 bases. V lost 6 bases and J lost 1; bases outside the gene matches: 8. Germline-derived CDR1 and CDR2 are MDHEN and SYDVKM. This CDR3 spans 16 amino acids.

This clonotype turned up a few times. The chain uses TRBV3-1 and TRBJ2-1, with D hard to call. Germline CDR1 is LGHDT and CDR2 is YNNKEL (reference sequence). V lost 1 base to trimming and J lost 3 bases, with 10 bases between them. The CDR3 has 15 amino acids. The CDR3 reads CASSQGLTGYNEQFF. The CDR3 DNA reads TGTGCCAGCAGCCAAGGGCTGACTGGCTACAATGAGCAGTTCTTC.

This clonotype occurred a few times. The V gene is TRBV5-1, the J gene TRBJ1-1; possibly TRBD1 for D (5 bases). V dropped 5 bases and J dropped 0 bases, with 17 bases sitting between them. The length of the CDR3 is 16 residues. Looked up from germline, CDR1 is SGHRS and CDR2 is YFSETQ. The CDR3 protein is CASRPRDGTVNTEAFF. CDR3 sequence (DNA): TGCGCCAGCAGACCGAGGGACGGGACCGTGAACACTGAAGCTTTCTTT.

This clonotype appeared many times. This chain joins TRBV5-6 and TRBJ2-7; D perhaps matches TRBD1 (5 bases). Germline CDR1 is SGHDT and CDR2 is YYEEEE. CDR3 length equals 13 residues. V was shortened by 2 bases and J by 0 bases, with 6 bases between the two germline ends. The CDR3 region is CASSFQGSYEQYF. As DNA, the CDR3 is TGTGCCAGCAGCTTTCAGGGCTCCTACGAGCAGTACTTC.

V is TRBV12-5 and J is TRBJ1-1; the D is unclear. The V gene lost 7 bases and the J gene lost 7 bases, with 16 bases spanning the gap. The CDR3 contains 13 residues. The germline V gene encodes CDR1 LGHNT and CDR2 FRNRAP. The CDR3 region is CASASGGLLEAFF. The DNA for the CDR3 is TGTGCTAGTGCTTCGGGTGGTTTACTTGAAGCTTTCTTT.

The rearrangement links TRBV14 to TRBJ2-4; tentatively, D is TRBD1 (6 bases). Per germline, CDR1 SGHDN and CDR2 FVKESK. Trimming removed 5 bases from V and 1 base from J, with 12 bases in between. The CDR3 is 15 residues long. The CDR3 DNA reads TGTGCCAGCAGCGGAAGACAGGTGGCCAAAAACATTCAGTACTTC. It codes for CASSGRQVAKNIQYF. The whole variable domain, filled in from reference TRBV14 and TRBJ2-4, reads EAGVTQFPSHSVIEKGQTVTLRCDPISGHDNLYWYRRVMGKEIKFLLHFVKESKQDESGMPNNRFLAERTGGTYSTLKVQPAELEDSGVYFCASSGRQVAKNIQYFGAGTRLSVL.

As DNA, the CDR3 is TGTGCCAGCAGCTTAGCGGGAGTTGTGAATGAGCAGTTCTTC. This gives the protein CASSLAGVVNEQFF. The J gene is TRBJ2-1, the V gene TRBV13, with D tentatively TRBD2 (6 bases). Germline CDR1 is PRHDT and CDR2 is FYEKMQ (reference sequence). V lost 1 base, J lost 7 bases, and 11 bases lay in between. The CDR3 runs 14 residues.

This rearrangement joins TRBV24-1 to TRBJ1-1; tentatively, D is TRBD1 (6 bases). Germline CDR1 is KGHDR and CDR2 is SFDVKD. The CDR3 covers 16 residues. Between the trimmed V and J ends, which lost 3 bases and 5 bases, there was a span of 18 bases. The CDR3 loop reads CATSDTSLQGATEAFF. DNA of the CDR3: TGTGCCACCAGTGATACCTCATTACAGGGAGCAACTGAAGCTTTCTTT.

The V gene is TRBV28, the J gene TRBJ1-1, with D possibly TRBD1 on 5 matching bases. The V end lost 5 bases, the J end lost 6 bases, and 16 bases lay between the germline ends. The germline CDR1 and CDR2 sequences are MDHEN and SYDVKM. This CDR3 has 14 amino acids. CDR3 DNA: TGTGCCAGCAGTCCGGGACCCTGGTCGGCTGAAGCTTTCTTT. Translation: CASSPGPWSAEAFF.

The chain has TRBV2 and TRBJ2-1; D is unclear. Trimming stripped 2 bases from V and 7 bases from J, with 12 bases between. Germline V CDR1 and CDR2: SNHLY, FYNNEI. CDR3 size: 14 residues. This CDR3 is CASSEPIKGNEQFF. CDR3 coding DNA: TGTGCCAGCAGTGAACCAATTAAGGGTAATGAGCAGTTCTTC.

This clonotype has just one count. This sequence joins TRBV5-1 and TRBJ1-4; perhaps TRBD1 as D (5 bases). The V gene lost 1 base and the J gene lost 8 bases, with 15 bases spanning the gap. The germline V gene has CDR1 SGHRS and CDR2 YFSETQ. The CDR3 is 15 amino acids. This CDR3 reads CASSLNPGREEKLFF. Here the CDR3 DNA reads TGCGCCAGCAGCTTGAATCCAGGGAGAGAGGAAAAACTGTTTTTT.

The chain carries TRBV28 and TRBJ1-6, with D perhaps TRBD1 (5 bases). Germline-derived CDR1 and CDR2 are MDHEN and SYDVKM. CDR3 length equals 14 residues. The germline V and J ends were trimmed by 6 bases and 9 bases, with 15 bases remaining between them. Here the CDR3 DNA reads TGTGCCAGCAGCTTGGGGGTACAAGTTTCACCCCTCCACTTT. Encoded protein: CASSLGVQVSPLHF.

This clonotype occurred a few times. A junction boundary mismatches the germline segment, possibly from a read error. CDR3 amino acids: CASGLTGGAEALF. In nucleotides, the CDR3 is TGTGCTAGTGGTTTAACAGGGGGCGCTGAAGCTCTCTTT. This chain uses TRBV12-5 with TRBJ1-1, with 9 bases aligning to TRBD1. Germline V lookup: CDR1 LGHNT, CDR2 FRNRAP. The CDR3 has 13 amino acids.

The genes are TRBV20-1 and TRBJ2-7; tentative D call: TRBD1 (5 bases). Trimming stripped 2 bases from V and 2 bases from J, with 13 bases between. This CDR3 has 14 residues. CDR1 is DFQATT and CDR2 is SNEGSKA in the germline V gene (reference sequence). CDR3 amino acids: CSARFLDTPYEQYF. The CDR3 region has the DNA TGCAGTGCTAGATTTCTGGACACCCCCTACGAGCAGTACTTC.

The chain links TRBV5-1 to TRBJ2-5; D tentatively reads TRBD1 or TRBD2 (5 bases each). Trimming shortened V by 0 bases and J by 4 bases, and 19 bases separated the two germline ends. Germline lookup yields CDR1 SGHRS and CDR2 YFSETQ. The CDR3 has 17 residues. This chain's CDR3 is CASSLEGRRGAGETQYF. The CDR3 DNA reads as TGCGCCAGCAGCTTGGAGGGCCGTCGAGGGGCCGGAGAGACCCAGTACTTC.

V and J are TRBV7-3 and TRBJ2-7, with 9 bases that match TRBD1. The CDR3 sequence is 14 residues long. The junction had 10 bases not matched to a gene; V was cut back by 2 bases and J by 11 bases. The germline V gene encodes CDR1 SGHTA and CDR2 FQGTGA. This chain's CDR3 is CASSLGEGGTGKYF. The CDR3 DNA reads as TGTGCCAGCAGCTTAGGGGAGGGCGGGACAGGGAAGTACTTC.

This rearrangement joins TRBV29-1 to TRBJ2-7; 11 bases match TRBD2. V gave up 5 bases and J gave up 7 bases; unmatched junction bases: 4. CDR1 is SQVTM and CDR2 is ANQGSEA in the germline V gene. This CDR3 contains 12 residues. The CDR3 sequence is CSVRLAGREQYF. The CDR3 DNA is TGCAGCGTTCGACTAGCGGGACGAGAGCAGTACTTC.

The rearrangement joins TRBV5-1 to TRBJ2-5; D gene ambiguous. CDR1 is SGHRS and CDR2 is YFSETQ in the germline V gene. The CDR3 totals 16 residues. V shed 3 bases and J shed 2 bases, with 17 bases lying between them. The CDR3 is CASSWRRSGWQETQYF. The CDR3 nucleotides read TGCGCCAGCAGCTGGCGACGTTCCGGGTGGCAAGAGACCCAGTACTTC.

A note on this clonotype: A read error is likely, as this CDR3 ends without the conserved phenylalanine or tryptophan. The rearrangement links TRBV27 to TRBJ1-2, with 8 bases fitting TRBD1. Trimming took 5 bases from V and 2 from J; bases not matched to a gene: 4. CDR3 length: 14 residues. The germline gives CDR1 MNHEY, CDR2 SMNVEV (reference sequence). This CDR3 is CASSQGQGNYGYTL. CDR3 coding DNA: TGTGCCAGCAGTCAAGGACAGGGAAACTATGGCTACACCCTC.

The chain couples TRBV9 to TRBJ1-1; D perhaps matches TRBD1 (6 bases). CDR1 is SGDLS and CDR2 is YYNGEE in the germline V gene. The ends were cut back, 3 bases at V and 0 bases at J, with 18 bases in the middle. CDR3 size: 17 residues. The CDR3 spells CASSEQGHPGMNTEAFF. CDR3 coding DNA: TGTGCCAGCAGCGAACAGGGTCACCCAGGGATGAACACTGAAGCTTTCTTT.

The CDR3 spells CASSKGARGEKLFF. In DNA form, the CDR3 reads TGTGCCAGCAGTAAGGGGGCGCGGGGCGAAAAACTGTTTTTT. The chain recombines TRBV7-6 with TRBJ1-4; TRBD1 aligns across 7 bases. The germline V gene has CDR1 SGHVS and CDR2 FNYEAQ. This CDR3 spans 14 amino acids. With V trimmed by 6 bases and J by 8 bases, 9 bases remained unmatched.

The V and J genes are TRBV24-1 and TRBJ2-1, with D unresolved. CDR1 and CDR2 (germline): KGHDR, SFDVKD. The germline V and J ends were trimmed by 9 bases and 0 bases, with 8 bases remaining between them. The CDR3 spans 13 residues. CDR3 loop: CATQRSSYNEQFF. CDR3 sequence (DNA): TGTGCCACCCAGAGGAGCTCCTACAATGAGCAGTTCTTC.

CDR3 sequence reads: CASSRNLAGALLDNEQFF. The CDR3 DNA is TGTGCCAGCAGCCGTAATCTAGCGGGAGCTTTGCTCGACAATGAGCAGTTCTTC. The V and J genes are TRBV14 and TRBJ2-1, with 10 bases lining up with TRBD2. Per the germline V gene, CDR1 is SGHDN and CDR2 is FVKESK. V was pared by 4 bases and J by 5 bases, with 14 bases of the junction left unmatched. CDR3 length: 18 residues.

A few counts support this clonotype. The V call is TRBV20-1, the J call TRBJ2-1, with 10 bases aligning to TRBD2. V lost 3 bases and J lost 5; bases outside the gene matches: 10. The CDR3 contains 16 residues. CDR1 is DFQATT and CDR2 is SNEGSKA in the germline V gene (reference sequence). In DNA, the CDR3 is TGCAGTGCTAGGCGATTCGGACTAGCGGTAGACAATGAGCAGTTCTTC. The encoded protein is CSARRFGLAVDNEQFF.